This T cell receptor (beta chain) stems from a study of blood T cell repertoires in COVID-19. Background on the study: T cells, B-cell-depleted T cells, or PBMCs provided the cDNA or gDNA that served as material.

Authors' analysis steps: Amplification from reference gene primers served as the basis for estimated nucleated cell counts. Method: immunoSEQ multiplex PCR; TCRdb's copy keeps in-frame clones and lacks some. V, J and clone size are taken as reported in that table, and D and trimming were inferred from the DNA itself. The repertoire has hundreds of thousands of clones, 80% to 90% of them found once; the top ten carry 1.2%. The length of the CDR3 is 16 residues. Germline assignment: CDR1 SGHRS and CDR2 YFSETQ. The V gene lost 0 bases and the J gene lost 1 base, with 10 bases spanning the gap. The sequenced material came from peripheral blood. The clonotype was recovered from a man aged 40-49 years with acute or convalescent COVID-19. This chain uses TRBV5-1 with TRBJ2-2; TRBD2 might be the D (6 bases). CDR3 sequence: CASSLGAGKNTGELFF. The CDR3 DNA sequence: TGCGCCAGCAGCTTGGGGGCGGGGAAGAACACCGGGGAGCTGTTTTTT. Complete variable domain (other parts from reference TRBV5-1 and TRBJ2-2): KAGVTQTPRYLIKTRGQQVTLSCSPISGHRSVSWYQQTPGQGLQFLFEYFSETQRNKGNFPGRFSGRQFSNSRSEMNVSTLELGDSALYLCASSLGAGKNTGELFFGEGSRLTVL.